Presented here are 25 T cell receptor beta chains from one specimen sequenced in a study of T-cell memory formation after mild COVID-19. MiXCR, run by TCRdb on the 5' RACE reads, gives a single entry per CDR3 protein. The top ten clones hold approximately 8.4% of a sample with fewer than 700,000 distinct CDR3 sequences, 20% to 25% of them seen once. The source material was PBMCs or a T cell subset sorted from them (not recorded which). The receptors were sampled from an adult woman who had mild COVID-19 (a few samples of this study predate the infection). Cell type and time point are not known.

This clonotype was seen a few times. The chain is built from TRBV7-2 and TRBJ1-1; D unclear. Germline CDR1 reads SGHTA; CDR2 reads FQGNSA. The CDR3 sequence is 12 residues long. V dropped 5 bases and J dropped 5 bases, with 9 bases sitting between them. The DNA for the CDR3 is TGTGCCAGCAGCGCCGGAGAAACTGAAGCTTTCTTT. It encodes CASSAGETEAFF.

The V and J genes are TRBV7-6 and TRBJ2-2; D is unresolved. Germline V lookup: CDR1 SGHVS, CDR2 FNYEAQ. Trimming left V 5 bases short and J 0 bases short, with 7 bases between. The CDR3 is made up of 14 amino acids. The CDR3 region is CASSVQANTGELFF. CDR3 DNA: TGTGCCAGCAGCGTTCAGGCGAACACCGGGGAGCTGTTTTTT.

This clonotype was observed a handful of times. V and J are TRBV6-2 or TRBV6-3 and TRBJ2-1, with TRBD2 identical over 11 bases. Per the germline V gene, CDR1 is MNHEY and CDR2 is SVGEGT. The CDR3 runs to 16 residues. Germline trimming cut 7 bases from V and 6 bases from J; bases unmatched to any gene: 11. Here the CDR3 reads CASMPASGGSSNEQFF. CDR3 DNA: TGTGCCAGCATGCCGGCTAGCGGGGGGTCATCCAATGAGCAGTTCTTC.

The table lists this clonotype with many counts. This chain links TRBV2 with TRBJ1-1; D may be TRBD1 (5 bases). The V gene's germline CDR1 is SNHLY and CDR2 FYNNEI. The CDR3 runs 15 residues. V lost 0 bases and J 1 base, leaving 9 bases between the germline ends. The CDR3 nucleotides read TGTGCCAGCAGTGAAGCGCCGGGGACGAACACTGAAGCTTTCTTT. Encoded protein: CASSEAPGTNTEAFF.

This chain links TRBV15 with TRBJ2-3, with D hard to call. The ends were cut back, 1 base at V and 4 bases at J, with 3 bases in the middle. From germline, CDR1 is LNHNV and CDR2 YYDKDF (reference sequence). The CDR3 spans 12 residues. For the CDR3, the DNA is TGTGCCACCAGCAGAGCCCCAGATACGCAGTATTTT. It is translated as CATSRAPDTQYF.

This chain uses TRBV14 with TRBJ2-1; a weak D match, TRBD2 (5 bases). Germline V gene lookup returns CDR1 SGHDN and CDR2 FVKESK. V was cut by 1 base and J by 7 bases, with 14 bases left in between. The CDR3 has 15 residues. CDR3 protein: CASSQALVLVNEQFF. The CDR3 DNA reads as TGTGCCAGCAGCCAAGCACTAGTTCTTGTTAATGAGCAGTTCTTC.

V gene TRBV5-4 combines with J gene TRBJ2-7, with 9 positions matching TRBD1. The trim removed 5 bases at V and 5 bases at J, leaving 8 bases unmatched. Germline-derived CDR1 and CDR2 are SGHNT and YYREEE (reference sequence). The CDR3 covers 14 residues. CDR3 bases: TGTGCCAGCAGGGCCTGGGACAGGGTGAACGAGCAGTACTTC. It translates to CASRAWDRVNEQYF.

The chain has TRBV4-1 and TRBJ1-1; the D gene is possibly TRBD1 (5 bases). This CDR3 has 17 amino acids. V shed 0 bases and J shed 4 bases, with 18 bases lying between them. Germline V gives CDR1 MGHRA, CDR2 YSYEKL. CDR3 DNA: TGCGCCAGCAGCCAAGATCCTCCCCAGGGAGGGTTCACTGAAGCTTTCTTT. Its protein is CASSQDPPQGGFTEAFF.

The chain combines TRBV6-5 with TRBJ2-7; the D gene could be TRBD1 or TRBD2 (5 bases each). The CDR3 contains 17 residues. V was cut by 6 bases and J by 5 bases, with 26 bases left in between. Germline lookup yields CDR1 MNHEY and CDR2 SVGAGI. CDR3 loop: CASRKRLLRDPTNEQYF. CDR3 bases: TGTGCCAGCAGAAAAAGACTCCTCCGGGACCCAACGAACGAGCAGTACTTC.

The CDR3, as DNA: TGCGCCAGCAGCTCGGAAAATCGGGACACTGAAGCTTTCTTT. Translation: CASSSENRDTEAFF. The V and J genes are TRBV5-1 and TRBJ1-1; the D is unclear. Between the trimmed V and J ends, which lost 3 bases and 3 bases, there was a span of 12 bases. The CDR3 contains 14 residues. CDR1 is SGHRS and CDR2 is YFSETQ in the germline V gene.

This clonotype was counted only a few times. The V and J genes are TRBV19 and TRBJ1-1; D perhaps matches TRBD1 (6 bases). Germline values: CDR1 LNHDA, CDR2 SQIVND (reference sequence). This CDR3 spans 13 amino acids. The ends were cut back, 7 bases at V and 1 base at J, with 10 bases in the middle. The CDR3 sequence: CASTQTGNTEAFF. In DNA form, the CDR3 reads TGTGCCAGTACTCAGACAGGGAACACTGAAGCTTTCTTT.

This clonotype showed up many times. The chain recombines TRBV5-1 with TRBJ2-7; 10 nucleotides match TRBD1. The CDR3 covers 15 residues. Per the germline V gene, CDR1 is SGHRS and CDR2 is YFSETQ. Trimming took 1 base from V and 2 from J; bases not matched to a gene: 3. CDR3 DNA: TGCGCCAGCAGCTTGACGGGACAGGGGCCCTACGAGCAGTACTTC. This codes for CASSLTGQGPYEQYF. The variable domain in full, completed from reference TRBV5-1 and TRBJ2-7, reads KAGVTQTPRYLIKTRGQQVTLSCSPISGHRSVSWYQQTPGQGLQFLFEYFSETQRNKGNFPGRFSGRQFSNSRSEMNVSTLELGDSALYLCASSLTGQGPYEQYFGPGTRLTVT.

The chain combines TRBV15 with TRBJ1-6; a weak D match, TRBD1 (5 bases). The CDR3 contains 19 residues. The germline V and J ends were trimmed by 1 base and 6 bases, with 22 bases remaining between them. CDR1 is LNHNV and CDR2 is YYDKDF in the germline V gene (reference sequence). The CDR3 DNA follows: TGTGCCACCAGCAGAGTCCCATCCAGGGTGGGCCTTCCTAATTCACCCCTCCACTTT. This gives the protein CATSRVPSRVGLPNSPLHF.

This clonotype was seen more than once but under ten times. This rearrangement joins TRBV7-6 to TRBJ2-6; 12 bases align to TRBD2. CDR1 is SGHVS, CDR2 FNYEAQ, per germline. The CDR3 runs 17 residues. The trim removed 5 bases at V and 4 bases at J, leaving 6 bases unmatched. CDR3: CASSATSGGSGANVLTF. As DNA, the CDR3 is TGTGCCAGCAGCGCGACTAGCGGGGGATCGGGGGCCAACGTCCTGACTTTC.

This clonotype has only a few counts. The CDR3 loop reads CASSYPVLNTEAFF. In DNA form, the CDR3 reads TGTGCCAGCAGTTACCCCGTATTGAACACTGAAGCTTTCTTT. The gene calls are TRBV6-2 or TRBV6-3 and TRBJ1-1; D not resolved. V was pared by 2 bases and J by 0 bases, with 7 bases between. This CDR3 spans 14 amino acids. Germline loops: CDR1 MNHEY, CDR2 SVGEGT.

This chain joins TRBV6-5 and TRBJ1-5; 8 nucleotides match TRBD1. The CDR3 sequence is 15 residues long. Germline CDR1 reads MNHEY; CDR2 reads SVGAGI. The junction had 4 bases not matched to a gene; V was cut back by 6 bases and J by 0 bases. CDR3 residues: CASRTTGDSNQPQHF. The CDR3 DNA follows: TGTGCCAGCAGAACGACAGGGGATAGCAATCAGCCCCAGCATTTT.

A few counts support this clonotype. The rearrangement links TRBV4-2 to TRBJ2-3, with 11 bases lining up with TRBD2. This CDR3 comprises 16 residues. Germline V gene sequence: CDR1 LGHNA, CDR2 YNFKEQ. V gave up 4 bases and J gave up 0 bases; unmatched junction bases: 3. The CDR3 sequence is CASSRRTSGSTDTQYF. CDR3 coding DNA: TGTGCCAGCAGCCGCCGGACTAGCGGGAGCACAGATACGCAGTATTTT.

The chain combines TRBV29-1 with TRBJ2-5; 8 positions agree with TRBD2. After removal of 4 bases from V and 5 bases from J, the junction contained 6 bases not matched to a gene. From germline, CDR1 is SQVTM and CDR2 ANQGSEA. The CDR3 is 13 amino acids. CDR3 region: CSVVIAGPETQYF. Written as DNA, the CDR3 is TGCAGCGTTGTGATAGCGGGGCCTGAGACCCAGTACTTC.

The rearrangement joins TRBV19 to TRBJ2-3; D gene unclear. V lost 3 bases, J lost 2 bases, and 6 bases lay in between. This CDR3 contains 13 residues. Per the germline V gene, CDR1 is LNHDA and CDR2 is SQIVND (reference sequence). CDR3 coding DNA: TGTGCCAGTAGTATGTCCTACACAGATACGCAGTATTTT. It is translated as CASSMSYTDTQYF.

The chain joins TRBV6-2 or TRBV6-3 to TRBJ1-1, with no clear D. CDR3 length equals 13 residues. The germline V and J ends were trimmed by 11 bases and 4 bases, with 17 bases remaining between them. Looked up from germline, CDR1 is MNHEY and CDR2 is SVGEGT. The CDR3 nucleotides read TGTGCCTCCCGGAAGCCTCTCCCCACTGAAGCTTTCTTT. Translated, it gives CASRKPLPTEAFF.

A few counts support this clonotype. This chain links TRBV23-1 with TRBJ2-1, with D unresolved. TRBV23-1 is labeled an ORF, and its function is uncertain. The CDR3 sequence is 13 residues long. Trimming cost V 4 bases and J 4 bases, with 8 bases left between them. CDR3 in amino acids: CASSLRRYNEQFF. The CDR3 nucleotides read TGCGCCAGCAGTCTAAGAAGGTACAATGAGCAGTTCTTC.

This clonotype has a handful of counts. The CDR3 sequence: CASSQTQVDYNEQFF. The CDR3 DNA is TGTGCCAGCAGTCAGACGCAGGTAGACTACAATGAGCAGTTCTTC. The genes are TRBV2 and TRBJ2-1; D remains ambiguous. The CDR3 contains 15 residues. The germline V gene has CDR1 SNHLY and CDR2 FYNNEI. The V end was cut by 5 bases, the J end by 3 bases, with 14 bases between.

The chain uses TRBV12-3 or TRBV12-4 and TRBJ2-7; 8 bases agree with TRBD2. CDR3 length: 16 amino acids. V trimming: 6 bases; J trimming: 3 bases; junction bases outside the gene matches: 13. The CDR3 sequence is CASRSRGGLARYEQYF. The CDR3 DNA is TGTGCCAGCAGGTCTCGGGGCGGACTAGCCCGCTACGAGCAGTACTTC.

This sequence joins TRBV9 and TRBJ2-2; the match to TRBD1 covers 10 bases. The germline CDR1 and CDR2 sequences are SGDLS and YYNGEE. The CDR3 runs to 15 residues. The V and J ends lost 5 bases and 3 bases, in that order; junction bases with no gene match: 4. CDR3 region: CASSAGTGDTGELFF. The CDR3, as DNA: TGTGCCAGCAGTGCCGGGACAGGGGACACCGGGGAGCTGTTTTTT.

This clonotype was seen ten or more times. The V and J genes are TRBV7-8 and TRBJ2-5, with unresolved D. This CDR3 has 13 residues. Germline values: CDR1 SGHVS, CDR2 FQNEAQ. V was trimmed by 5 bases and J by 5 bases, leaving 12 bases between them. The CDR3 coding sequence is TGTGCCAGCAGCCCACCGAGAGAGGAGACCCAGTACTTC. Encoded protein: CASSPPREETQYF.